The 20 T cell receptor beta chains presented below share a single source sample, sequenced in a study of cytomegalovirus exposure and HLA in healthy donors. The PCR made use of 60 Vbeta and 13 Jbeta primers. Sequenced by immunoSEQ multiplex PCR; TCRdb stores in-frame clones only, minus some. Altogether about 150,000 clones are present, under 85% being singletons, with the ten largest covering 2.5% to 3%. The sequenced sample consisted of PBMCs. The receptors stem from a man younger than 30 in good health and CMV-seronegative.

The chain has TRBV6-1 and TRBJ1-2; D unclear. V was trimmed by 5 bases and J by 0 bases, leaving 10 bases between them. Germline V gene data show CDR1 as MNHNS and CDR2 as SASEGT. There are 14 residues in the CDR3. The CDR3 reads CASSWSSSNYGYTF. CDR3 coding DNA: TGTGCCAGCAGTTGGAGTAGTTCTAACTATGGCTACACCTTC.

J is TRBJ2-1 and V is TRBV5-5; 10 nucleotides match TRBD2. CDR3 length: 19 amino acids. Looked up from germline, CDR1 is SGHKS and CDR2 is YYEKEE (reference sequence). Germline trimming cut 1 base from V and 0 bases from J; bases unmatched to any gene: 10. CDR3 residues: CASSLPASGGTSSYNEQFF. CDR3 coding DNA: TGTGCCAGCAGCTTGCCGGCTAGCGGGGGTACCAGCTCCTACAATGAGCAGTTCTTC.

The chain uses TRBV27 and TRBJ1-1, with D unresolved. CDR3 size: 16 residues. CDR1 and CDR2 (germline): MNHEY, SMNVEV (reference sequence). Trimming took off 6 bases at V and 2 bases at J, with 19 bases between the two ends. CDR3 residues: CASSRQPRSLNTEAFF. CDR3 nucleotides: TGTGCCAGCAGCCGCCAACCCCGGTCCCTAAACACTGAAGCTTTCTTT.

The chain is built from TRBV18 and TRBJ1-2; D ambiguous. V lost 2 bases and J lost 14, with 18 bases in between. The CDR3 length is 13 residues. Germline V gene sequence: CDR1 KGHSH, CDR2 LQKENI. This CDR3 is CASSPNSGREFTF. The CDR3 nucleotides are TGTGCCAGCTCACCAAATTCGGGAAGGGAGTTTACCTTC.

The J gene is TRBJ1-2, the V gene TRBV11-2; 9 bases align to TRBD1. Germline V gene data show CDR1 as SGHAT and CDR2 as FQNNGV. The CDR3 spans 15 residues. Trimming at V came to 2 bases and at J to 4 bases, leaving 5 bases not matched to a gene. The CDR3 nucleotides are TGTGCCAGCAGCTTATACCGGGACAGGGCCTATGGCTACACCTTC. Its translation: CASSLYRDRAYGYTF.

V usage is TRBV28 and J usage is TRBJ1-1; TRBD1 might be the D (6 bases). Trimming took off 5 bases at V and 0 bases at J, with 10 bases between the two ends. CDR3 length: 14 amino acids. Germline loops: CDR1 MDHEN, CDR2 SYDVKM. The CDR3 region is CASSRQAMNTEAFF. The CDR3 DNA follows: TGTGCCAGCAGTCGACAGGCCATGAACACTGAAGCTTTCTTT. Full variable domain (missing parts from reference TRBV28 and TRBJ1-1): DVKVTQSSRYLVKRTGEKVFLECVQDMDHENMFWYRQDPGLGLRLIYFSYDVKMKEKGDIPEGYSVSREKKERFSLILESASTNQTSMYLCASSRQAMNTEAFFGQGTRLTVV.

This rearrangement joins TRBV10-1 to TRBJ1-1; D is ambiguous. The CDR3 covers 14 residues. From germline, CDR1 is WNHNN and CDR2 SYGVQD (reference sequence). Trimming removed 2 bases from V and 1 base from J, with 8 bases in between. The CDR3 nucleotides read TGCGCCAGCAGTGAGCGCAGCGGGAACACTGAAGCTTTCTTT. The encoded protein is CASSERSGNTEAFF.

There are many counts of this clone. The chain combines TRBV2 with TRBJ1-5; 8 positions agree with TRBD1. The CDR3 contains 12 residues. Germline-derived CDR1 and CDR2 are SNHLY and FYNNEI. The trim removed 8 bases at V and 6 bases at J, leaving 3 bases unmatched. The CDR3 nucleotides read TGTGCCAGCCAGGGGGCGGGTCAGCCCCAGCATTTT. This gives the protein CASQGAGQPQHF. Full variable domain (missing parts from reference TRBV2 and TRBJ1-5): EPEVTQTPSHQVTQMGQEVILRCVPISNHLYFYWYRQILGQKVEFLVSFYNNEISEKSEIFDDQFSVERPDGSNFTLKIRSTKLEDSAMYFCASQGAGQPQHFGDGTRLSIL.

The chain has TRBV30 and TRBJ1-4; no clear D. The V end lost 0 bases, the J end lost 3 bases, and 11 bases lay between the germline ends. Per germline, CDR1 GTSNPN and CDR2 SVGIG (reference sequence). The CDR3 extends over 15 amino acids. The CDR3 nucleotides read TGTGCCTGGAGTGTATATCGAGGGTCTAATGAAAAACTGTTTTTT. It yields the protein CAWSVYRGSNEKLFF.

The chain uses TRBV2 and TRBJ2-1, with D possibly matching TRBD1 (7 bases). V shed 3 bases and J shed 4 bases, with 10 bases lying between them. Germline V gives CDR1 SNHLY, CDR2 FYNNEI. This CDR3 is 14 amino acids long. This chain's CDR3 is CASSETGRYNEQFF. The DNA for the CDR3 is TGTGCCAGCAGTGAGACAGGGAGGTACAATGAGCAGTTCTTC.

The chain carries TRBV18 and TRBJ1-1; TRBD1 is a possible D gene (5 bases). Germline CDR1 KGHSH, CDR2 LQKENI. The CDR3 is 14 residues long. V lost 1 base and J 1 base, leaving 7 bases between the germline ends. CDR3 loop: CASSPRDWNTEAFF. CDR3 coding DNA: TGTGCCAGCTCACCACGGGACTGGAACACTGAAGCTTTCTTT.

The CDR3 reads CASTDGTDYGYTF. The CDR3 region has the DNA TGTGCCAGCACCGACGGGACAGACTATGGCTACACCTTC. The chain joins TRBV11-2 to TRBJ1-2; 7 nucleotides align to TRBD1. Germline V gene lookup returns CDR1 SGHAT and CDR2 FQNNGV. This CDR3 is built from 13 residues. V shed 7 bases and J 3 bases; nucleotides not matched to a gene: 5.

This chain uses TRBV7-9 with TRBJ2-2, with 8 bases matching TRBD2. CDR3 size: 16 residues. Losses at the gene ends were 5 bases for V and 7 bases for J; bases not matched to a gene: 12. Germline lookup yields CDR1 SEHNR and CDR2 FQNEAQ (reference sequence). The CDR3 nucleotides are TGTGCCAGCAGCCCCCTCTCGGGGGGGCCGAACGGGGAGCTGTTTTTT. As protein: CASSPLSGGPNGELFF.

The chain is built from TRBV28 and TRBJ2-7; D gene uncertain. This CDR3 is 15 amino acids long. Germline CDR1 MDHEN, CDR2 SYDVKM. The V end was cut by 1 base, the J end by 3 bases, with 13 bases between. This CDR3 is CASSLYNRAGYEQYV. The CDR3 nucleotides read TGTGCCAGCAGTTTATATAACCGCGCAGGCTACGAGCAGTACGTC.

V is TRBV2 and J is TRBJ2-3, with D perhaps matching TRBD2 (7 bases). CDR3 length: 14 amino acids. Looked up from germline, CDR1 is SNHLY and CDR2 is FYNNEI. The ends were cut back, 6 bases at V and 2 bases at J, with 12 bases in the middle. In DNA, the CDR3 is TGTGCCAGCAGGGGCCGGGGGGCCACAGATACGCAGTATTTT. It translates to CASRGRGATDTQYF. Full variable domain (outside the CDR3, taken from reference TRBV2 and TRBJ2-3): EPEVTQTPSHQVTQMGQEVILRCVPISNHLYFYWYRQILGQKVEFLVSFYNNEISEKSEIFDDQFSVERPDGSNFTLKIRSTKLEDSAMYFCASRGRGATDTQYFGPGTRLTVL.

The gene calls are TRBV27 and TRBJ1-5; a weak D match, TRBD1 (5 bases). The V and J ends lost 6 bases and 0 bases respectively, with 21 bases between them. The V gene's germline CDR1 is MNHEY and CDR2 SMNVEV (reference sequence). The CDR3 contains 18 residues. DNA for the CDR3: TGTGCCAGCAGAAATGGGCCCCCGACAGATTATAGCAATCAGCCCCAGCATTTT. Amino acid sequence: CASRNGPPTDYSNQPQHF.

The V call is TRBV5-4, the J call TRBJ2-7; the match to TRBD1 covers 9 bases. Germline V gene lookup returns CDR1 SGHNT and CDR2 YYREEE (reference sequence). This CDR3 has 14 residues. With V trimmed by 3 bases and J by 7 bases, 8 bases remained unmatched. CDR3 loop: CASSWDRASLEQYF. CDR3 in DNA: TGTGCCAGCAGCTGGGACAGGGCCTCGTTAGAGCAGTACTTC.

The rearrangement uses TRBV6-6 and TRBJ2-7; 9 nucleotides match TRBD1. The V and J ends lost 5 bases and 5 bases, in that order; junction bases with no gene match: 7. The CDR3 loop spans 14 amino acids. CDR1 is MNHNY, CDR2 SVGAGI, per germline (reference sequence). The CDR3, as DNA: TGTGCCAGCAGTGACGGGACAGGGCCTGACGAGCAGTACGTC. Translated, it gives CASSDGTGPDEQYV.

In its sample, this clone was seen a few times. The chain links TRBV4-1 to TRBJ2-7; 9 bases agree with TRBD2. V lost 3 bases to trimming and J lost 5 bases; unmatched junction nucleotides: 11. This CDR3 has 16 residues. From germline, CDR1 is MGHRA and CDR2 YSYEKL. The CDR3 protein is CASSQASGTSFNEQYF. The CDR3 DNA sequence: TGCGCCAGCAGCCAGGCCTCCGGGACTAGCTTCAACGAGCAGTACTTC.

This sequence joins TRBV10-2 and TRBJ1-5; TRBD1 agrees at 8 bases. The CDR3 is 14 residues long. The germline gives CDR1 WSHSY, CDR2 SAAADI. V was clipped by 6 bases and J by 2 bases; unmatched bases: 3. The DNA of the CDR3 is TGCGCCAGCAGCCAGGACAGGGGCAATCAGCCCCAGCATTTT. It encodes CASSQDRGNQPQHF.